This T cell receptor beta chain was identified in a study of identical twins. The CDR3 has 16 amino acids. The germline V gene encodes CDR1 KGHDR and CDR2 SFDVKD. V shed 9 bases, J shed 8 bases, and the junction held 15 bases outside the gene matches. A template switching step contributed a universal primer site, while unique molecular identifiers were present in the cDNA. TCRdb analysed the 5' RACE reads with MiXCR anew, one entry per CDR3 protein. The sample shows 250,000 or so distinct CDR3 sequences, 7% of them seen only once. This clonotype was counted between two and nine times. The data were also submitted as part of a second study, on yellow fever vaccine responses in identical twins. That work contributes: Vaccine-induced T cell responses in twins were reportedly observed to appear partly convergent, partly personalized.

The sample comprised memory (CD45RO+) T cells sorted from blood. The TCR originated in a woman aged 18-29 years in good health. V gene TRBV24-1 combines with J gene TRBJ2-1; 10 bases map to TRBD1. The CDR3 loop is CATSTPGTGVLHEQFF. Written as DNA, the CDR3 is TGTGCCACCTCCACCCCCGGGACAGGGGTCCTGCATGAGCAGTTCTTC.